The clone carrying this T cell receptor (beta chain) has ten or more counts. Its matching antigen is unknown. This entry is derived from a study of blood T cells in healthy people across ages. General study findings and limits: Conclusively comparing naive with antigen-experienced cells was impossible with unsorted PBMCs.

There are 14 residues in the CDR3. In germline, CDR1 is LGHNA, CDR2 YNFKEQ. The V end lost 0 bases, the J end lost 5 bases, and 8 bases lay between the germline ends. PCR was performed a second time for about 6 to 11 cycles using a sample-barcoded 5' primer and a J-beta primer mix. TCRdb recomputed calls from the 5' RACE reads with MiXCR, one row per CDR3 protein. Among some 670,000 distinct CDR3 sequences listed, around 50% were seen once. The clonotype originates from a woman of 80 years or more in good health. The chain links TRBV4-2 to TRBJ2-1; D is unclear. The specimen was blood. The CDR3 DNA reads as TGTGCCAGCAGCCAAGATTGGACCAACAATGAGCAGTTCTTC. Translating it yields CASSQDWTNNEQFF.